A selection of T cell receptor beta chains follows, all from one sample in a study of STAT5B mutations in CD4+ large granular lymphocyte leukemia. Clones were read by immunoSEQ multiplex PCR, and TCRdb kept only the in-frame ones, dropping some. The sample gives about 30,000 clones, 65% to 80% of which show up once; approximately 2.3% is in the top ten. Source material: CD4+ T cells from blood buffy coats. Receptors originate from a human donor in good health. Both conserved end residues are part of each CDR3. Each record gives: J gene, V gene, CDR3 protein.

j_gene: TRBJ1-2; v_gene: TRBV27; CDR3aa: CASRPLPGLDYGYTF
j_gene: TRBJ2-1; v_gene: TRBV11-2; CDR3aa: CASSLYGGDYNEQFF
j_gene: TRBJ1-1; v_gene: TRBV6-1; CDR3aa: CATRGRGMGTEAFF
j_gene: TRBJ1-3; v_gene: TRBV5-6; CDR3aa: CASSSRGHFSGNTIYF
j_gene: TRBJ2-5; v_gene: TRBV29-1; CDR3aa: CSVEDTGRGLETQYF
j_gene: TRBJ1-1; v_gene: TRBV30; CDR3aa: CAWSIRTTEAFF
j_gene: TRBJ1-4; v_gene: TRBV30; CDR3aa: CACGPTGHPNEKLFF
j_gene: TRBJ1-4; v_gene: TRBV30; CDR3aa: CAWRRKQGTNEKLFF
j_gene: TRBJ1-1; v_gene: TRBV28; CDR3aa: CASSWQGGGTEAFF
j_gene: TRBJ2-1; v_gene: TRBV7-8; CDR3aa: CASSSTSGDLNEQFF
j_gene: TRBJ2-2; v_gene: TRBV11-2; CDR3aa: CASSSTFTSGKPLGELFF
j_gene: TRBJ2-1; v_gene: TRBV7-8; CDR3aa: CASSLTRPNSYNEQFF
j_gene: TRBJ1-4; v_gene: TRBV4-1; CDR3aa: CASSQFDEKLFF
j_gene: TRBJ2-4; v_gene: TRBV7-2; CDR3aa: CASSLSGTGIAKNIQYF
j_gene: TRBJ1-1; v_gene: TRBV29-1; CDR3aa: CSVDFTGTNTEAFF
j_gene: TRBJ2-1; v_gene: TRBV11-3; CDR3aa: CASSSGLAGNEQFF
j_gene: TRBJ2-3; v_gene: TRBV29-1; CDR3aa: CSVEHLGTDTQYF
j_gene: TRBJ2-1; v_gene: TRBV29-1; CDR3aa: CSVDREGIYNEQFF
j_gene: TRBJ1-5; v_gene: TRBV6-5; CDR3aa: CASRGTIRNQPQHF
j_gene: TRBJ2-3; v_gene: TRBV5-4; CDR3aa: CASSIGQGRIGDTQYF
j_gene: TRBJ2-5; v_gene: TRBV18; CDR3aa: CASSPTGDETQYF
j_gene: TRBJ1-1; v_gene: TRBV2; CDR3aa: CASKVSTEAFF
j_gene: TRBJ1-1; v_gene: TRBV19; CDR3aa: CASSTQGAGNTEAFF
j_gene: TRBJ2-7; v_gene: TRBV7-2; CDR3aa: CASSPKGRAYEQYF
j_gene: TRBJ1-5; v_gene: TRBV6-5; CDR3aa: CASPQRGRSNQPQHF
j_gene: TRBJ1-5; v_gene: TRBV19; CDR3aa: CASSIQGSNQPQHF
j_gene: TRBJ2-4; v_gene: TRBV6-5; CDR3aa: CASSPGGTGGNIQYF
j_gene: TRBJ2-2; v_gene: TRBV11-3; CDR3aa: CASSPRLVPGELFF
j_gene: TRBJ2-5; v_gene: TRBV6-5; CDR3aa: CASSYLASEPLLAQYF
j_gene: TRBJ1-5; v_gene: TRBV6-5; CDR3aa: CASKSPGGGQHF
j_gene: TRBJ2-1; v_gene: TRBV7-2; CDR3aa: CASSLSLSGGSHEQFF
j_gene: TRBJ1-5; v_gene: TRBV7-5; CDR3aa: CARSEENLLNQPQHF
j_gene: TRBJ1-1; v_gene: TRBV9; CDR3aa: CASSPPINTEAFF
j_gene: TRBJ1-2; v_gene: TRBV30; CDR3aa: CAWSPFRGGYTF
j_gene: TRBJ2-7; v_gene: TRBV10-3; CDR3aa: CAISEFEEQYF
j_gene: TRBJ2-3; v_gene: TRBV6-1; CDR3aa: CASSVWGSSTDTQYF
j_gene: TRBJ2-1; v_gene: TRBV5-4; CDR3aa: CASSSAGLYNEQFF
j_gene: TRBJ1-1; v_gene: TRBV2; CDR3aa: CASSGQKNTEAFF
j_gene: TRBJ1-2; v_gene: TRBV2; CDR3aa: CASNFWGEGYTF
j_gene: TRBJ1-1; v_gene: TRBV6-1; CDR3aa: CASNLAFNTEAFF
j_gene: TRBJ2-7; v_gene: TRBV4-2; CDR3aa: CASSPELSGGYEQYF
j_gene: TRBJ2-5; v_gene: TRBV7-7; CDR3aa: CASSLVRGKTQYF
j_gene: TRBJ2-3; v_gene: TRBV12-1; CDR3aa: CASSFAQNPSGRYTDTQYF
j_gene: TRBJ2-7; v_gene: TRBV28; CDR3aa: CASRETGGLDQGGYEQYF
j_gene: TRBJ2-5; v_gene: TRBV6-4; CDR3aa: CASSDSRDRPLTYF
j_gene: TRBJ2-7; v_gene: TRBV21-1; CDR3aa: CASSKSGLAGMYEQYF
j_gene: TRBJ1-1; v_gene: TRBV2; CDR3aa: CASSIMRDTEAFF
j_gene: TRBJ2-3; v_gene: TRBV11-3; CDR3aa: CASKGGRAPDTQYF
j_gene: TRBJ1-1; v_gene: TRBV5-4; CDR3aa: CASSFGRTGRTEAFF
j_gene: TRBJ2-5; v_gene: TRBV2; CDR3aa: CASSEIGTQYF
j_gene: TRBJ1-6; v_gene: TRBV19; CDR3aa: CASSTQGSNSPLHF
j_gene: TRBJ1-5; v_gene: TRBV6-6; CDR3aa: CASSYLQGVDNQPQHF
j_gene: TRBJ1-1; v_gene: TRBV14; CDR3aa: CASSLTPGNTEAFF
j_gene: TRBJ1-4; v_gene: TRBV19; CDR3aa: CASSMRDGGGKLFF